The clone carrying this T cell receptor (beta chain) has more than one count but fewer than ten. Its target is unknown. The investigators reverse transcribed all of the isolated RNA, so they sequenced expressed TCRB transcripts. Assay: immunoSEQ multiplex PCR; the TCRdb copy retains only in-frame clones and omits some. The sample has about 650,000 clones, roughly 12% seen once. CDR1 is ENHRY and CDR2 is SYGVKD in the germline V gene. CDR3 length: 15 amino acids. Trimming cost V 7 bases and J 6 bases, with 18 bases left between them. The data are from a study of beta chain features in type 1 diabetes. Study outcomes and limitations: The study found moderately but significantly shorter TCRB CDR3s in all four CD4+ subsets of Type 1 diabetes patients.

The J gene is TRBJ1-4, the V gene TRBV10-3; D is unclear. The material sequenced was naive CD4+ T cells from blood. The sequence was collected from a young man with type 1 diabetes. In DNA form, the CDR3 reads TGTGCCATCAACAGTGGACCAGGCGGCGATGAAAAACTGTTTTTT. This gives the protein CAINSGPGGDEKLFF.